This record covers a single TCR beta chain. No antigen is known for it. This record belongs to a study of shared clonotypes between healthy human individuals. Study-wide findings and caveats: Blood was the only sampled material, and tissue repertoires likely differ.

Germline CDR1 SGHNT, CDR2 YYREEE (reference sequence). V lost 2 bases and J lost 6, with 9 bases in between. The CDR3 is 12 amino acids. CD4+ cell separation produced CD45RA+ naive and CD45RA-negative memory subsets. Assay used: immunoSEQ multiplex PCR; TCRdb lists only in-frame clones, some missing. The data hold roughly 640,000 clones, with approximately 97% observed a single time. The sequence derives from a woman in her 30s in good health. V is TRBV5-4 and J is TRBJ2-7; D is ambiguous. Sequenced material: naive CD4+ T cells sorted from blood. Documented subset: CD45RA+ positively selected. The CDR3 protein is CASSFPYAEQYF. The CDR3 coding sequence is TGTGCCAGCAGCTTTCCTTATGCCGAGCAGTACTTC.